The present T cell receptor beta chain was sequenced within a study of tumor-infiltrating lymphocytes in primary liver carcinoma. Background on the study: Productive TCRbeta read yields ran from roughly 3.6 to 7.1 million per sample and were similar between tissues.

J lost 4 bases, V lost 1 base, and 1 base had no gene match. Germline loops: CDR1 SGHAT, CDR2 FQNNGV. The CDR3 is made up of 15 amino acids. Researchers generated TCR beta cDNA from about 450 ng of total RNA, relying on a constant-region primer. Employing slightly modified ARM-PCR, three nested multiplex PCR rounds were run, and these gave rise to the TCR beta libraries. Both of the initial two PCR rounds ran for roughly 10 cycles and employed TRBV1-TRBV30 forward primers alongside a C-beta reverse primer. TCRdb reprocessed the multiplex PCR reads with MiXCR, giving one entry per CDR3 protein. The sample records about 100,000 distinct CDR3 sequences, approximately 68% being singletons. For each extraction, RNA and DNA were obtained together from approximately 20-30 mg of unsorted bulk tissue. Every tumor sample held more than 75% viable tumor cells. Study outcomes and limitations: Tumor region pairs shared more overlap than did tumor-adjacent and tumor-blood pairs.

By share of the sample, this clonotype is large. The target antigen is unknown. The V call is TRBV11-2, the J call TRBJ2-1; 10 nucleotides agree with TRBD2. The sequencing sample was made of liver tumor tissue from sampling region 5. Described subset: tumor region T5, tumor centre. The clonotype originates from a woman between 55 and 75 years old with primary liver carcinoma and hepatitis B virus infection. CDR3 region: CASSLGTSGYNEQFF. The DNA of the CDR3 is TGTGCCAGCAGCTTAGGGACTAGCGGTTACAATGAGCAGTTCTTC.